This T cell receptor (beta chain) was captured by sequencing in a study of PD-L1 blockade in urothelial cancer. Study-wide results and caveats: Tumor-associated blood clones were expanded more by durable-benefit patients at 3 weeks. Survival was better when pretreatment blood TCR clonality fell below the median.

About this clone: Its target is not known.

Measured with immunoSEQ multiplex PCR; TCRdb has only the in-frame clones, and not every one. This repertoire shows fewer than 65,000 clones, 81% found once; its top ten account for more than 1.5%. Sample time point: pretreatment peripheral blood. This CDR3 is 17 amino acids long. Germline V gene data show CDR1 as SGHRS and CDR2 as YFSETQ. V gave up 4 bases and J gave up 8 bases; unmatched junction bases: 17. The material sequenced was PBMCs, taken around atezolizumab (anti-PD-L1) treatment. The receptor was derived from a man between 65 and 79 years old with urothelial cancer. The gene calls are TRBV5-1 and TRBJ1-4, with 7 nucleotides matching TRBD1. Written as DNA, the CDR3 is TGCGCCAGCAGCCCGAACAGGGGCGGTCAATTCGGCGAAAAACTGTTTTTT. It translates to CASSPNRGGQFGEKLFF.